The present T cell receptor beta chain was sequenced within a study of cytomegalovirus exposure and HLA in healthy donors. In the case of this clone: The antigen is unknown.

Overall study findings and caveats: Later on, an analysis found that several of the most significant clusters appeared to be linked to common viral pathogens, which included parvovirus B19. In a later analysis, a missense DCLRE1C variant was linked to TCR beta V- and J-gene trimming. Most CMV-associated TCR beta chains were later found to appear HLA-restricted.

From germline, CDR1 is MNHEY and CDR2 SVGAGI. Trimming stripped 0 bases from V and 8 bases from J, with 11 bases between. The CDR3 contains 14 residues. PCR was performed using 60 Vbeta and 13 Jbeta primers. Using immunoSEQ multiplex PCR, the repertoire was profiled, and TCRdb retains in-frame clones only, with some absent. The profile shows approximately 290,000 clones, 75% to 90% of them singletons. The V and J genes are TRBV6-5 and TRBJ2-1; the D gene is possibly TRBD1 (5 bases). The clonotype comes from a girl aged 2 to 9 in good health and CMV-seronegative. Sequenced material: PBMCs. CDR3 amino acids: CASSYSGSRDEQFF. The CDR3 DNA reads as TGTGCCAGCAGTTACTCGGGGTCCAGGGATGAGCAGTTCTTC.